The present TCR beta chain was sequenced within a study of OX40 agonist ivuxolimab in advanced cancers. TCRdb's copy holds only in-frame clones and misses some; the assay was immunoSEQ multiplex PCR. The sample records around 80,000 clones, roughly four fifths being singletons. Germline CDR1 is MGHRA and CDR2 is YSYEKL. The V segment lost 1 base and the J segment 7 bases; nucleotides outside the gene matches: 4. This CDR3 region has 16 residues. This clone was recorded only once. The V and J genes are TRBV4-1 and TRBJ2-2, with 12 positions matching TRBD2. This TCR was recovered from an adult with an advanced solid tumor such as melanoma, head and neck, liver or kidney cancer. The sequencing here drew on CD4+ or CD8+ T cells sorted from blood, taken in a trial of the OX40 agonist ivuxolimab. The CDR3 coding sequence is TGCGCCAGCAGCCAAGGACTAGCGGGAGCTGTCGGGGAGCTGTTTTTT. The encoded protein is CASSQGLAGAVGELFF.